These T cell receptor beta chains were read from a single sample in a study of T cell changes during pregnancy in multiple sclerosis. Only in-frame clones appear in the TCRdb table, and some are missing; sequencing was by immunoSEQ multiplex PCR. The sample has around 80,000 clones, approximately 93% seen once. Material: peripheral blood, obtained in the second trimester of pregnancy. These receptors came from a female donor in good health, enrolled as a control in a pregnancy study. CDR3s include the opening cysteine and the closing phenylalanine or tryptophan. The order of the fields is D gene, clone size, J gene, V gene, CDR3 DNA, CDR3 protein. D genes are given only for firm matches. Size tells how often a clone was seen (once, few, many) or the class of an expanded clone, and some rows leave it out.

- | - | TRBJ2-6 | TRBV18 | TGTGCCAGCTCAGGTACAGGGAGAGATACTGGGGCCAACGTCCTGACTTTC | CASSGTGRDTGANVLTF
- | - | TRBJ2-7 | TRBV6-1 | TGTGCCAGCAGTGAAGTGGAGATCTCCTACGAGCAGTACTTC | CASSEVEISYEQYF
TRBD1 | - | TRBJ1-5 | TRBV28 | TGTGCCAGCAGTTTGCCACTTACAGGGGGCAATCAGCCCCAGCATTTT | CASSLPLTGGNQPQHF
- | - | TRBJ2-2 | TRBV6-1 | TGTGCCAGCAGGCGGTCAGAATACAACACCGGGGAGCTGTTTTTT | CASRRSEYNTGELFF
- | - | TRBJ2-5 | TRBV11-2 | TGTGCCAGCAGCTCTCAAGAGACCCAGTACTTC | CASSSQETQYF
- | - | TRBJ2-2 | TRBV5-5 | TGTGCCAGCAGCTTGCAAACTAGCATTCCCGGGGAGCTGTTTTTT | CASSLQTSIPGELFF
TRBD2 | - | TRBJ2-1 | TRBV5-4 | TGTGCCAGCAGCACCTCTAGCGGGAGGCCAAATGAGCAGTTCTTC | CASSTSSGRPNEQFF
TRBD1 | - | TRBJ2-7 | TRBV5-1 | TGCGCCAGCAGCCTCGGGACAGGGGACACCTACGAGCAGTACTTC | CASSLGTGDTYEQYF
- | - | TRBJ2-7 | TRBV7-6 | TGTGCCAGCAGCCTAGAGGAGGGGAGTAACTACGAGCAGTACTTC | CASSLEEGSNYEQYF
- | once | TRBJ2-7 | TRBV6-6 | TGTGCCAGCAGTTACGGGGAACTAGCTATCTACGAGCAGTATTTC | CASSYGELAIYEQYF
- | - | TRBJ1-2 | TRBV18 | TGTGCCAGCTCACCAGTCGGAGACAACTATGGCTACACCTTC | CASSPVGDNYGYTF
- | - | TRBJ2-7 | TRBV27 | TGTGCCAGCAGTTTATCACGATGGACAGCCTCTCACTACGAGCAGTACTTC | CASSLSRWTASHYEQYF
- | once | TRBJ1-5 | TRBV5-8 | TGTGCCAGCAGCCCGTGGGGCAGGGCCCGCAATCAGCCCCAGCATTTT | CASSPWGRARNQPQHF
TRBD1 | - | TRBJ1-2 | TRBV14 | TGTGCCAGCAGCCCAGCGACAGGGGGCTGGTATGGCTACACCTTC | CASSPATGGWYGYTF
TRBD1 | - | TRBJ2-4 | TRBV10-3 | TGTGCCATCAGTTCAGGGGGTGGTCAAAACATTCAGTACTTC | CAISSGGGQNIQYF
- | few | TRBJ2-7 | TRBV7-9 | TGTGCCAGCAGCTTAAAACTTAAGGGGCACGAGCAGTACTTC | CASSLKLKGHEQYF
- | - | TRBJ2-7 | TRBV20-1 | TGCAGTGCTATTCAGGAATACGAGCAGTACTTC | CSAIQEYEQYF
- | - | TRBJ1-1 | TRBV5-5 | TGTGCCAGCAGCTTGGGGACTTTTGGTACTGAAGCTTTCTTT | CASSLGTFGTEAFF
- | - | TRBJ2-7 | TRBV6-1 | TGTGCCACCGAGGACATTCTATCGAGGTACGAGCAGTACTTC | CATEDILSRYEQYF
- | few | TRBJ2-5 | TRBV2 | TGTGCCAGCAAAAGCGGTGAAGAGACCCAGTACTTC | CASKSGEETQYF
- | - | TRBJ1-2 | TRBV5-4 | TGTGCCAGCAGCCCAGACAGCAACTATGGCTACACCTTC | CASSPDSNYGYTF
- | - | TRBJ2-7 | TRBV27 | TGTGCCAGCAAGGACAAAACCTACGAGCAGTACTTC | CASKDKTYEQYF
TRBD1 | - | TRBJ1-5 | TRBV7-9 | TGTGCCAGCAGCTCGGACAGGGATCGTCAGCCCCAGCATTTT | CASSSDRDRQPQHF
TRBD1 | once | TRBJ2-3 | TRBV19 | TGTGCCAGTAGTTCGACAGGGTGGGGCACAGATACGCAGTATTTT | CASSSTGWGTDTQYF
TRBD1 | - | TRBJ2-3 | TRBV7-9 | TGTGCCAGCAGCCGAGGGGACAGCCTGGATACGCAGTATTTT | CASSRGDSLDTQYF
- | - | TRBJ2-7 | TRBV5-1 | TGCGCCAGCAGCTCGCAGGGTCCTTCCTACGAGCAGTACTTC | CASSSQGPSYEQYF
- | once | TRBJ1-1 | TRBV9 | TGTGCCAGCAGCGTAGGAGGCGACACTGAAGCTTTCTTT | CASSVGGDTEAFF
- | - | TRBJ2-2 | TRBV28 | TGTGCCAGCAGGACTCGAGGAACCGGGGAGCTGTTTTTT | CASRTRGTGELFF
TRBD2 | - | TRBJ2-7 | TRBV27 | TGTGCCAGTGCCTACGGGGGGAACTACGAGCAGTACTTC | CASAYGGNYEQYF
- | - | TRBJ2-1 | TRBV5-1 | TGCGCCAGCAGCTCGCGCGGGACTCCGGAGGGCAATGAGCAGTTCTTC | CASSSRGTPEGNEQFF
- | - | TRBJ1-4 | TRBV5-1 | TGCGCCAGCAGCTTGGTCTCGGAGGCACGCGAAAAACTGTTTTTT | CASSLVSEAREKLFF
TRBD1 | - | TRBJ2-6 | TRBV28 | TGTGCCAGCAGTCTGGGACAGGGGCGCTCTGGGGCCAACGTCCTGACTTTC | CASSLGQGRSGANVLTF
- | once | TRBJ2-1 | TRBV27 | TGTGCCAGCAGTTTAGGTCTGATAGATGAGCAGTTCTTC | CASSLGLIDEQFF
- | - | TRBJ2-5 | TRBV7-9 | TGTGCCAGCAGCTCGGGAGAGACCCAGTACTTC | CASSSGETQYF
- | - | TRBJ2-1 | TRBV27 | TGTGCCAGCAGTTCAGGGGACGGTTACAATGAGCAGTTCTTC | CASSSGDGYNEQFF
- | - | TRBJ2-5 | TRBV27 | TGTGCCAGCAGTTTATCTCGGTACAGGCTTTCAGGGGAGACCCAGTACTTC | CASSLSRYRLSGETQYF
- | - | TRBJ1-5 | TRBV2 | TGTGCCAGCAGCGAACAGGGAAATCAGCCCCAGCATTTT | CASSEQGNQPQHF
TRBD2 | - | TRBJ2-1 | TRBV19 | TGTGCCAGTAGTATTTCTAGCGGGAGCGGTAATGAGCAGTTCTTC | CASSISSGSGNEQFF
TRBD2 | - | TRBJ2-1 | TRBV25-1 | TGTGCCAGCAGTGAAGGGACTAGCGGTTACAATGAGCAGTTCTTC | CASSEGTSGYNEQFF
- | - | TRBJ2-1 | TRBV28 | TGTGCCAGCAGTTCCCGACAGGCCGCTCCGTCGGATGAGCAGTTCTTC | CASSSRQAAPSDEQFF
TRBD2 | - | TRBJ2-1 | TRBV4-1 | TGCGCCAGCAGCCAAGCCTCACTAGCGGTTTACAATGAGCAGTTCTTC | CASSQASLAVYNEQFF
- | - | TRBJ2-3 | TRBV1 | TGCACCAGCAGCCAAGATGCGGTAGAATCCCCAGGGCAGACAGATACGCAGTATTTT | CTSSQDAVESPGQTDTQYF
- | - | TRBJ2-3 | TRBV7-8 | TGTGCCAGCAGCTCCCACGGGGCTACGGGAGCCAACACAGATACGCAGTATTTT | CASSSHGATGANTDTQYF
TRBD2 | - | TRBJ2-1 | TRBV9 | TGTGCCAGCAGCCCCGGGGGGGGATGGGGTTTGGGGTACAATGAGCAGTTCTTC | CASSPGGGWGLGYNEQFF
TRBD1 | few | TRBJ1-1 | TRBV5-6 | TGTGCCAGCAGCTTGGCCCGTACAGGGGGCACTGAAGCTTTCTTT | CASSLARTGGTEAFF
TRBD1 | - | TRBJ2-2 | TRBV28 | TGTGTCTCCGAGACAGGGGATACCGGGGAGCTGTTTTTT | CVSETGDTGELFF
TRBD1 | - | TRBJ2-2 | TRBV6-5 | TGTGCCAGCAGTTCCCGGACAGGGTACACCGGGGAGCTGTTTTTT | CASSSRTGYTGELFF
- | - | TRBJ1-3 | TRBV7-9 | TGTGCCAGCAGCAGCAGTTACGGGGGAAACACCATATATTTT | CASSSSYGGNTIYF
TRBD1 | - | TRBJ2-1 | TRBV5-1 | TGCGCCAGCAGCTTGGCCCTACTGGGACAGGGCAAGCGGAATGAGCAGTTCTTC | CASSLALLGQGKRNEQFF
- | - | TRBJ2-1 | TRBV7-2 | TGTGCCAGCAGCTTAGCTAGGCAGGGGCCCTACAATGAGCAGTTCTTC | CASSLARQGPYNEQFF
TRBD2 | - | TRBJ2-7 | TRBV29-1 | TGCAGCGCGGATACTGGGAGGGAGGGTTACGAGCAGTACTTC | CSADTGREGYEQYF
- | - | TRBJ1-1 | TRBV7-9 | TGTGCCAGCAGCTTAGGCGGGGGTCCTGGTGAAGCTTTCTTT | CASSLGGGPGEAFF
TRBD1 | - | TRBJ2-5 | TRBV29-1 | TGCAGCGTTGATACAGGGGGCCAAGGGACCCAGTACTTC | CSVDTGGQGTQYF
- | - | TRBJ2-2 | TRBV28 | TGTGCCAGCAGTTTTCTAGCAGTCACCGGGGAGCTGTTTTTT | CASSFLAVTGELFF
TRBD1 | - | TRBJ1-2 | TRBV11-2 | TGTGCCAGCAGCCCGATCCCGTGGGCAGGGGGTGGCTACACCTTC | CASSPIPWAGGGYTF